The next 4 T cell receptor beta chains were all read from a single sample in a study of cytomegalovirus exposure and HLA in healthy donors. PCR employed 60 Vbeta and 13 Jbeta primers. The table came from immunoSEQ multiplex PCR; TCRdb's copy has only in-frame clones and leaves some out. The repertoire holds about 190,000 clones, with roughly 75% as singletons. Sequenced material: PBMCs. These receptors were taken from a man aged 30 to 45 in good health and CMV-seropositive.

The V and J genes are TRBV5-1 and TRBJ1-5, with D unresolved. Germline CDR1 SGHRS, CDR2 YFSETQ. The length of the CDR3 is 14 residues. Trimming cost V 0 bases and J 9 bases, with 13 bases left between them. The CDR3 sequence is CASSLGEGSGPQHF. CDR3 nucleotides: TGCGCCAGCAGCTTGGGGGAGGGTTCTGGGCCCCAGCATTTT.

The chain couples TRBV4-3 to TRBJ1-2; the D is unclear. V lost 0 bases and J lost 6, with 17 bases in between. The CDR3 spans 16 residues. Per germline, CDR1 LGHNA and CDR2 YSLEER. CDR3: CASSQDGSGTLNGYTF. For the CDR3, the DNA is TGCGCCAGCAGCCAAGATGGGAGTGGAACACTAAATGGCTACACCTTC.

The chain carries TRBV7-3 and TRBJ2-5; a possible D gene is TRBD2 (6 bases). Germline CDR1 reads SGHTA; CDR2 reads FQGTGA. Trimming cost V 4 bases and J 2 bases, with 8 bases left between them. The CDR3 totals 13 residues. The CDR3 sequence: CASSSGLQETQYF. The CDR3, as DNA: TGTGCCAGCAGCTCGGGACTTCAAGAGACCCAGTACTTC.

This chain uses TRBV28 with TRBJ2-5; TRBD1 is a possible D gene (6 bases). The J call is in doubt because the DNA end fits TRBJ2-7 better. From germline, CDR1 is MDHEN and CDR2 SYDVKM. The CDR3 runs to 15 residues. Here the CDR3 reads CASRGAGTVLYEQYF. The CDR3 DNA is TGTGCCAGCAGGGGGGCCGGGACGGTGCTTTACGAGCAGTACTTC.